Listed below are T cell receptor beta chains from one sample, sequenced in a study of T cell changes during pregnancy in multiple sclerosis. Assay: immunoSEQ multiplex PCR; the TCRdb copy retains only in-frame clones and omits some. The profile shows about 47,000 clones, 90% to 95% of them singletons. The starting material was peripheral blood, obtained in the third trimester of pregnancy. The origin of the receptors is a female donor with multiple sclerosis, enrolled in a pregnancy study. The CDR3 runs from the conserved cysteine through the conserved F or W. Each record gives: D gene, CDR3 length, J gene, V gene, CDR3 protein. D genes are given only for firm matches.

NA 15 TRBJ1-3 TRBV18 CASSPDQGGSNTIYF
TRBD2 15 TRBJ2-1 TRBV14 CASSQGSGSSNEQFF
NA 13 TRBJ2-5 TRBV4-2 CASSQDSGETQYF
NA 13 TRBJ2-7 TRBV6-6 CASKSLAAYEQYF
TRBD1 14 TRBJ1-1 TRBV18 CASSLGQMNTEAFF
NA 15 TRBJ1-3 TRBV7-3 CASSLDTRDGNTIYF
TRBD2 17 TRBJ2-3 TRBV28 CASSPRLAGVNRDTQYF
TRBD1 17 TRBJ2-6 TRBV13 CASSSGTDHSGANVLTF
NA 13 TRBJ1-1 TRBV7-9 CASSPGLSTEAFF
NA 15 TRBJ1-3 TRBV10-3 CAISEDRSTGNTIYF
TRBD1 16 TRBJ1-4 TRBV4-2 CASSQGEGQGFEKLFF
TRBD2 15 TRBJ2-1 TRBV5-1 CASSHSGSGYNEQFF
TRBD1 12 TRBJ2-1 TRBV5-8 CAIGTGGNEQFF
NA 14 TRBJ2-7 TRBV2 CASSDTGRRYEQYF
NA 15 TRBJ2-7 TRBV29-1 CSVELGRAGSYEQYF
TRBD2 16 TRBJ2-2 TRBV2 CASRGLAGGPTGELFF
NA 17 TRBJ2-3 TRBV5-1 CASSPGTVPTVTDTQYF
TRBD2 17 TRBJ2-5 TRBV7-8 CASTSWTSGRDQETQYF
TRBD2 15 TRBJ2-5 TRBV6-1 CASSSGLAGSETQYF
TRBD2 17 TRBJ2-3 TRBV7-3 CASSPYTSGRFTDTQYF
NA 15 TRBJ1-5 TRBV7-9 CASSLASGRDQPQHF
TRBD2 16 TRBJ2-1 TRBV4-3 CASSQVGTSVRTEQFF
NA 13 TRBJ1-2 TRBV4-3 CASSHGALYGYTF
NA 12 TRBJ1-1 TRBV5-6 CASSSWTAEAFF
NA 13 TRBJ1-1 TRBV15 CATSTTVNTEAFF
TRBD2 15 TRBJ2-5 TRBV5-4 CASSLTGLARETQYF
NA 15 TRBJ2-1 TRBV5-8 CASSEQGRSYNEQFF
TRBD1 14 TRBJ2-3 TRBV27 CASSPQGVPDTQYF
TRBD1 17 TRBJ2-7 TRBV23-1 CASSHTYRDRESYEQYF
NA 16 TRBJ1-1 TRBV19 CASSIQRGPLGTEAFF
TRBD2 17 TRBJ2-1 TRBV5-1 CASSPVPGLAGYNEQFF
NA 12 TRBJ1-1 TRBV19 CATVARDTEAFF
NA 16 TRBJ2-3 TRBV7-3 CASSLKEGGNTDTQYF
TRBD2 13 TRBJ2-1 TRBV10-3 CAISKILADEQFF
NA 13 TRBJ2-1 TRBV7-3 CASSMTDYNEQFF
TRBD1 15 TRBJ1-1 TRBV7-6 CASSALQGGDTEAFF
NA 12 TRBJ2-3 TRBV10-3 CAISAGGDTQYF
NA 14 TRBJ2-2 TRBV5-1 CASSLDGATGELFF
TRBD2 15 TRBJ2-3 TRBV7-2 CASSPGLRGTDTQYF
NA 13 TRBJ1-1 TRBV7-3 CASSFGLGSEAFF
TRBD2 16 TRBJ2-1 TRBV11-1 CASSLAGTSGFNEQFF
NA 13 TRBJ2-7 TRBV5-1 CASSLDGTYEQYF
NA 15 TRBJ1-4 TRBV27 CASSPRGYANEKLFF
NA 13 TRBJ2-2 TRBV5-4 CASSHGLPSELFF
TRBD1 16 TRBJ1-2 TRBV19 CASSTGTGASPGGYTF
TRBD1 17 TRBJ1-5 TRBV28 CASVTTAGTGGNQPQHF
NA 15 TRBJ1-4 TRBV13 CASSLGPRANEKLFF
NA 13 TRBJ1-2 TRBV7-9 CASSPRVDYGYTF
TRBD1 13 TRBJ1-1 TRBV10-2 CASRDRGPTEAFF
TRBD1 14 TRBJ1-1 TRBV19 CASNRGLLNTEAFF
TRBD1 14 TRBJ2-1 TRBV15 CATSWDRETNEQFF
NA 14 TRBJ2-7 TRBV11-1 CASSPGEVNYEQYF
NA 16 TRBJ2-1 TRBV28 CASSFMWEKSYNEQFF
NA 13 TRBJ2-3 TRBV11-3 CASSLRWGDTQYF
TRBD2 14 TRBJ2-3 TRBV7-7 CASSRGLAGDTQYF
NA 20 TRBJ2-2 TRBV7-8 CASSLLASQRSNPNTGELFF
NA 15 TRBJ1-1 TRBV7-9 CASSQPGRGWVEAFF
NA 15 TRBJ2-7 TRBV19 CASSMDSLSSYEQYF
TRBD2 15 TRBJ2-1 TRBV7-2 CASSLDGRALGEQFF